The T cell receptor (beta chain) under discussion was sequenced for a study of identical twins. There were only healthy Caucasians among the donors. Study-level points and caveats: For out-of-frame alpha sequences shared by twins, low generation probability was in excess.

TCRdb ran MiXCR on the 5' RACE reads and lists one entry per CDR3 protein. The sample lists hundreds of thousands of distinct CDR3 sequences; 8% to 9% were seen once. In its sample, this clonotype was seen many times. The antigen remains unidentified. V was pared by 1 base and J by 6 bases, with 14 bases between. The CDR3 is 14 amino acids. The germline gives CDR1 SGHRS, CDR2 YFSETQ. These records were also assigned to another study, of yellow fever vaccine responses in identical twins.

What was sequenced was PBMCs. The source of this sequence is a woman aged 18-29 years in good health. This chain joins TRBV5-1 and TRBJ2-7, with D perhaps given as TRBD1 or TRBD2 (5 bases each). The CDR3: CASSLYEGIGEQYF. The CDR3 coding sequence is TGCGCCAGCAGCTTGTACGAGGGGATCGGCGAGCAGTACTTC.